This TCR beta chain was captured by sequencing in a study of cytotoxic CD8 clonotypes in ibrutinib-treated CLL. Study conclusions and caveats: With treatment, public clonotypes, which were uncommon, either contracted or remained stable.

Germline trimming cut 6 bases from V and 1 base from J; bases unmatched to any gene: 2. This CDR3 spans 14 amino acids. Germline V gene lookup returns CDR1 SNHLY and CDR2 FYNNEI. Target depth was 1 in 200,000 to 1 in 1 million T cells, about 10x per clonotype. Clones were read by immunoSEQ multiplex PCR, and TCRdb kept only the in-frame ones, dropping some. The repertoire holds 35,000 or so clones, with 71% as singletons. About this clone: Its target is not known.

Source: PBMCs, taken at disease progression, from a patient treated with ibrutinib. The chain recombines TRBV2 with TRBJ1-4, with 7 bases lining up with TRBD1. The origin of this receptor is a human donor with chronic lymphocytic leukemia. The CDR3, as DNA: TGTGCCAGCAGCCGGGACAGAACTAATGAAAAACTGTTTTTT. It codes for CASSRDRTNEKLFF.